The entry that follows covers one T cell receptor (beta chain) sequence. This record comes from a study of blood T cell repertoires in COVID-19. Trimming pared 8 bases from V and 5 bases from J, leaving 15 bases between. Germline assignment: CDR1 MNHEY and CDR2 SVGAGI. There are 14 residues in the CDR3. Sequencing used immunoSEQ multiplex PCR; TCRdb keeps in-frame clones, though not all of them. The data show a few hundred thousand clones, around 90% seen once. This TCR came from a woman younger than 35 who had recovered from COVID-19. The chain carries TRBV6-5 and TRBJ1-4; D is uncertain. The sample was peripheral blood. The CDR3 loop reads CASGAGLGNEKLFF. The DNA of the CDR3 is TGTGCCAGCGGAGCAGGACTGGGGAATGAAAAACTGTTTTTT.